This T cell receptor (beta chain) was sequenced during a study of response to subunit inactivated influenza vaccine. This clonotype was counted only a few times. With 5 bases removed from V and 6 bases from J, the gap between germline ends came to 17 bases. The CDR3 contains 14 residues. Germline assignment: CDR1 SQVTM and CDR2 ANQGSEA. TCRdb processed the RT-PCR reads anew with MiXCR; each CDR3 protein has one entry. The data contain 750,000 to 850,000 distinct CDR3 sequences, approximately 18% of them singletons. The rearrangement uses TRBV29-1 and TRBJ1-5, with a tentative D call TRBD1 (6 bases). This clonotype was obtained from a man between 45 and 60 years old who received an inactivated influenza vaccine. Sequences were derived from PBMCs from blood, sampled less than 6 days after vaccination. In nucleotides, the CDR3 is TGCAGCGTTCTGACGGGGGGGCAAGGTCAGCCCCAGCATTTT. It specifies CSVLTGGQGQPQHF.